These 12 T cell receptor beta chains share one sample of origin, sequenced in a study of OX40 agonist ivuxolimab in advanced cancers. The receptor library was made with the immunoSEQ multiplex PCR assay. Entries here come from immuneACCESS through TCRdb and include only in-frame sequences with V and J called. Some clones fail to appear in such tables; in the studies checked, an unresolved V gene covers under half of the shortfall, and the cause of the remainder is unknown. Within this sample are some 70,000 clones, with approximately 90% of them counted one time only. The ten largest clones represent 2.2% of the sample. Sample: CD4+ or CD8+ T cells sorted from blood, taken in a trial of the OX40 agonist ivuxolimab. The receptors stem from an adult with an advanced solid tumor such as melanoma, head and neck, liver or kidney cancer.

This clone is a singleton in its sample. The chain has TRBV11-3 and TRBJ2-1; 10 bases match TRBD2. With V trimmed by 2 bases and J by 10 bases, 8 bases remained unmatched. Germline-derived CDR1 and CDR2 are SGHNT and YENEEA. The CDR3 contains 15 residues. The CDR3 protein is CASSLIAGGVREQFF. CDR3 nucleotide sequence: TGTGCCAGCAGCTTAATAGCGGGAGGAGTAAGGGAGCAGTTCTTC.

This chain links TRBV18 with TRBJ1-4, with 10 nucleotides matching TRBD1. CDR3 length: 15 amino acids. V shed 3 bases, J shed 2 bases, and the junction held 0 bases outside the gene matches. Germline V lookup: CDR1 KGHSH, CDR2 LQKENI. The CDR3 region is CASSPGQGTNEKLFF. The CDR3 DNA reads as TGTGCCAGCTCACCGGGACAGGGGACTAATGAAAAACTGTTTTTT.

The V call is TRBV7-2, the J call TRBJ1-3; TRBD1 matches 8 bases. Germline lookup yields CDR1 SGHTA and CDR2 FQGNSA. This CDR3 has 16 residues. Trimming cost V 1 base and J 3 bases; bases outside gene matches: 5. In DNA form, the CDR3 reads TGTGCCAGCAGCTTAGTGGCAGGGGGCAATGGAAACACCATATATTTT. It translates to CASSLVAGGNGNTIYF. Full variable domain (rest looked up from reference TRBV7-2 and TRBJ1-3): GAGVSQSPSNKVTEKGKDVELRCDPISGHTALYWYRQSLGQGLEFLIYFQGNSAPDKSGLPSDRFSAERTGGSVSTLTIQRTQQEDSAVYLCASSLVAGGNGNTIYFGEGSWLTVV.

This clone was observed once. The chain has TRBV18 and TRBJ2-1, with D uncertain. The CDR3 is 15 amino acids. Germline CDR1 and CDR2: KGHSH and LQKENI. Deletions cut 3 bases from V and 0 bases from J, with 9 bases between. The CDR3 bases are TGTGCCAGCTCACCGGTGCAGAGCTCCTACAATGAGCAGTTCTTC. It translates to CASSPVQSSYNEQFF.

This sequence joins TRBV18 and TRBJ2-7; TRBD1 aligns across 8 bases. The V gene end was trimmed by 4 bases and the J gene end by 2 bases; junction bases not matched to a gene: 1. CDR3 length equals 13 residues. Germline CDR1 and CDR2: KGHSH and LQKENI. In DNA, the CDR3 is TGTGCCAGCTCACGGGGACAGGCCTACGAGCAGTACTTC. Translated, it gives CASSRGQAYEQYF. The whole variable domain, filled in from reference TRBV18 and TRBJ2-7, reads NAGVMQNPRHLVRRRGQEARLRCSPMKGHSHVYWYRQLPEEGLKFMVYLQKENIIDESGMPKERFSAEFPKEGPSILRIQQVVRGDSAAYFCASSRGQAYEQYFGPGTRLTVT.

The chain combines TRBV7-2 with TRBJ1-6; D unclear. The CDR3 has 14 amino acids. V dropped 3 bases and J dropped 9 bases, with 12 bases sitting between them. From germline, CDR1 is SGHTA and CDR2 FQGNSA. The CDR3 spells CASSLWGGTSPLHF. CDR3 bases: TGTGCCAGCAGCTTGTGGGGAGGTACTTCACCCCTCCACTTT.

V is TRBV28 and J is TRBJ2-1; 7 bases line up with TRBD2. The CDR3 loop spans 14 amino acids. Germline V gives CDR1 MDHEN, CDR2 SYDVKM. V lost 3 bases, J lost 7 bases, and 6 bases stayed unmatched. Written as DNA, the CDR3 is TGTGCCAGCAGTTTGGGCGGGAGAAGGAATGAGCAGTTCTTC. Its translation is CASSLGGRRNEQFF. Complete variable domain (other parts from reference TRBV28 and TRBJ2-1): DVKVTQSSRYLVKRTGEKVFLECVQDMDHENMFWYRQDPGLGLRLIYFSYDVKMKEKGDIPEGYSVSREKKERFSLILESASTNQTSMYLCASSLGGRRNEQFFGPGTRLTVL.

The DNA of the CDR3 is TGCAGCGTAGGTAGGATGGGTGAAAAACTGTTTTTT. Protein product: CSVGRMGEKLFF. The J gene is TRBJ1-4, the V gene TRBV29-1, with D hard to call. V was shortened by 6 bases and J by 7 bases, with 12 bases between the two germline ends. This CDR3 is 12 amino acids long. Per the germline V gene, CDR1 is SQVTM and CDR2 is ANQGSEA.

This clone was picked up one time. The chain's CDR3 is CASSQDGVASGANVLTF. The CDR3 DNA reads TGTGCCAGCAGCCAAGATGGGGTAGCCTCCGGGGCCAACGTCCTGACTTTC. The chain couples TRBV4-2 to TRBJ2-6; D is unclear. The germline gives CDR1 LGHNA, CDR2 YNFKEQ. This CDR3 region has 17 residues. The ends were cut back, 0 bases at V and 4 bases at J, with 13 bases in the middle.

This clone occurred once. Written as DNA, the CDR3 is TGTGCCAGCAGAAAGGGGACAGGGATAAACTATGGCTACACCTTC. As protein: CASRKGTGINYGYTF. The genes are TRBV28 and TRBJ1-2; 9 positions match TRBD1. CDR1 MDHEN and CDR2 SYDVKM come from the germline V gene. V lost 6 bases, J lost 2 bases, and 7 bases stayed unmatched. CDR3 length: 15 residues.

CDR3 sequence reads: CAWAPWAGSSYNEQFF. CDR3 nucleotides: TGTGCCTGGGCCCCTTGGGCGGGGAGCTCCTACAATGAGCAGTTCTTC. The chain joins TRBV30 to TRBJ2-1, with a weak D call TRBD2 (6 bases). The CDR3 has 16 amino acids. Trimming pared 5 bases from V and 0 bases from J, leaving 17 bases between. Germline loops: CDR1 GTSNPN, CDR2 SVGIG (reference sequence).

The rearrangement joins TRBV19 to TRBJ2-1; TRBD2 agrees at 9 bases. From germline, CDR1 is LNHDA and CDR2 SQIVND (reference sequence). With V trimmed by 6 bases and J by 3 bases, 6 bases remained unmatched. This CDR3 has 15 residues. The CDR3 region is CASRDGTSSYNEQFF. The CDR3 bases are TGTGCCAGTAGGGACGGGACTAGCAGCTACAATGAGCAGTTCTTC.